The present T cell receptor beta chain was sequenced within a study of blood T cell repertoires in COVID-19. In the original processing: For nucleated cells, counts were estimated from reference gene primer amplification. This table comes from immunoSEQ multiplex PCR, and its TCRdb copy is limited to in-frame clones, with some not included. That table furnishes V, J and clone size, whereas the DNA furnished D and trimming. Here the sample spans 50,000 to 70,000 clones, about 80% being singletons. Germline V gene data show CDR1 as SGHDN and CDR2 as FVKESK. CDR3 size: 11 residues. V was cut by 5 bases and J by 12 bases, with 11 bases left in between.

The chain recombines TRBV14 with TRBJ2-1; no clear D gene. This clonotype originated in a middle-aged man with active or convalescent COVID-19. Sequenced: peripheral blood. The CDR3 loop reads CASSAGLAQFF. The CDR3 nucleotides are TGTGCCAGCAGCGCCGGGTTGGCGCAGTTCTTC.